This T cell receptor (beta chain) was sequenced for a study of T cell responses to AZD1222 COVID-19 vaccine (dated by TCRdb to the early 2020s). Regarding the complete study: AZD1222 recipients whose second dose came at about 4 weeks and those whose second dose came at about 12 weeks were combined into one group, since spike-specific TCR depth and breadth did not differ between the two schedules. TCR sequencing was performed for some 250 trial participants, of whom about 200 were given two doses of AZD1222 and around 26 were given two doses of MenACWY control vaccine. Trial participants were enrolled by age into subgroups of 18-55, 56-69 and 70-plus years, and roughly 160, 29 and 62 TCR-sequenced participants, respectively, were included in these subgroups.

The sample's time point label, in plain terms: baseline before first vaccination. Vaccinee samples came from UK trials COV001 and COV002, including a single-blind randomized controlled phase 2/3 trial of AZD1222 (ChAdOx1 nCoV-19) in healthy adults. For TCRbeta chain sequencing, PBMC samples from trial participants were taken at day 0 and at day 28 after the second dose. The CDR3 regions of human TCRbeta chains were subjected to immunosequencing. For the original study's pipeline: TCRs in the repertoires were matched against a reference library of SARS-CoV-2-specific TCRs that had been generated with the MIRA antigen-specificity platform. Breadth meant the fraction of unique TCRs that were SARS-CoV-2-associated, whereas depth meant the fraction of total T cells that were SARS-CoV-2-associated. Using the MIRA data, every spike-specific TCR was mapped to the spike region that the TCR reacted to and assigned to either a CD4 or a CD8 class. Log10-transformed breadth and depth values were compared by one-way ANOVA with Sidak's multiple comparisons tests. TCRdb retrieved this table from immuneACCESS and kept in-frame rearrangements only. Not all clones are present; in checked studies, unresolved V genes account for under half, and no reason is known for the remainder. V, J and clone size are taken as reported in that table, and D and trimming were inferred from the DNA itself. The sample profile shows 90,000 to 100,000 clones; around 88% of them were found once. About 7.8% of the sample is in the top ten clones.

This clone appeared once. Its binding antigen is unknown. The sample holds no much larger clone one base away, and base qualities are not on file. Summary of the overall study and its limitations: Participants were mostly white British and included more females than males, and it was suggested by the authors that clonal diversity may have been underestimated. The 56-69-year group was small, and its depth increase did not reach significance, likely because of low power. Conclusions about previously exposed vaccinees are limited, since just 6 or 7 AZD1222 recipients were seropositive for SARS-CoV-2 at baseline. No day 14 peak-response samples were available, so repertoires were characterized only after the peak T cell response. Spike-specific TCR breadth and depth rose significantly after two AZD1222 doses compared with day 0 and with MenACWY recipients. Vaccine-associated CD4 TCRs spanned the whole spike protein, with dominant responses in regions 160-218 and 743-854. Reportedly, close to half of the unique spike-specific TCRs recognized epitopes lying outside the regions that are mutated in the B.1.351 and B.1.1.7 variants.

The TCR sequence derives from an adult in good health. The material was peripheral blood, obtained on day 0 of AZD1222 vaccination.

This receptor has the CDR3 CASSVQGALGKLFF. The nucleotides read TGTGCCAGCAGCGTTCAGGGGGCATTGGGAAAACTGTTTTTT. Recombination joined TRBV7-8 with TRBJ1-4; TRBD1 lines up with 8 middle nucleotides. CDR1 is given as SGHVS and CDR2 as FQNEAQ, both from the germline V gene. From V the trimming removes 5 bases and from J it removes 10 bases, while the gene matches leave 9 bases of the junction unaccounted for. Its CDR3 holds 14 amino acids, cysteine through phenylalanine. Only the CDR3 part of the read is kept: 42 bases, read in frame from the first base. The full variable domain, with segments outside the CDR3 supplied by the reference TRBV7-8 and TRBJ1-4 proteins, appears as GAGVSQSPRYKVAKRGQDVALRCDPISGHVSLFWYQQALGQGPEFLTYFQNEAQLDKSGLPSDRFFAERPEGSVSTLKIQRTQQEDSAVYLCASSVQGALGKLFFGSGTQLSVL.